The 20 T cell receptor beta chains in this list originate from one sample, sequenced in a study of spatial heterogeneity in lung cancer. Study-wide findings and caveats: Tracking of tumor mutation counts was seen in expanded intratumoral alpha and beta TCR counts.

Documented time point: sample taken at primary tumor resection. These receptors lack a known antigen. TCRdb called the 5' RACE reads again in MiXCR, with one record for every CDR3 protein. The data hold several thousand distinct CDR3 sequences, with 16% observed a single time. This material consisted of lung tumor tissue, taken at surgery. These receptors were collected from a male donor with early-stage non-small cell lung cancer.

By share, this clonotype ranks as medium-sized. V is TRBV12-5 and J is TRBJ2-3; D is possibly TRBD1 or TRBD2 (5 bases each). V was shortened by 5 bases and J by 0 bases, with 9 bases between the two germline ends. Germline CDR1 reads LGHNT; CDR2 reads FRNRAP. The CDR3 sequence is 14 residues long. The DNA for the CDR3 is TGTGCTAGTGGTCAGGGAGATAGCACAGATACGCAGTATTTT. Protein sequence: CASGQGDSTDTQYF.

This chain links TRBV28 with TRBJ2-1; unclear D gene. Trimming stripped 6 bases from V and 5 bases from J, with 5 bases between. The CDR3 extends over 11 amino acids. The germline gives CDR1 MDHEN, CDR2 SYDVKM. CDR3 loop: CASSLDNEQFF. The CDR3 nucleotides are TGTGCCAGCAGCCTCGACAATGAGCAGTTCTTC. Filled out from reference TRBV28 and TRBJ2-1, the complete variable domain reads DVKVTQSSRYLVKRTGEKVFLECVQDMDHENMFWYRQDPGLGLRLIYFSYDVKMKEKGDIPEGYSVSREKKERFSLILESASTNQTSMYLCASSLDNEQFFGPGTRLTVL.

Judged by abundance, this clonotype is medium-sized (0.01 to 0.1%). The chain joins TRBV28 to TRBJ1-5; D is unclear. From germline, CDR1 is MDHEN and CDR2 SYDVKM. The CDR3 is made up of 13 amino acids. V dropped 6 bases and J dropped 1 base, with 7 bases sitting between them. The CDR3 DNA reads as TGTGCCAGCAGCCGTAACAGCAATCAGCCCCAGCATTTT. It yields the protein CASSRNSNQPQHF.

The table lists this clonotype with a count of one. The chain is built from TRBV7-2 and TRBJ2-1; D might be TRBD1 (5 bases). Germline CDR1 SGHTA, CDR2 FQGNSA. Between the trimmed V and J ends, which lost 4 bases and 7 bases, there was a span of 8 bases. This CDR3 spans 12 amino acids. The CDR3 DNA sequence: TGTGCCAGCAGCTCGTACAGGAATGAGCAGTTCTTC. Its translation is CASSSYRNEQFF.

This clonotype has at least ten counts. The CDR3 nucleotides are TGCAGTCCAGGGACAGGGGCGTATAGCAATCAGCCCCAGCATTTT. Translating gives CSPGTGAYSNQPQHF. The V call is TRBV20-1, the J call TRBJ1-5, with 10 bases that match TRBD1. The CDR3 extends over 15 amino acids. V dropped 8 bases and J dropped 0; count of bases not matched to a gene: 7. CDR1 and CDR2 (germline): DFQATT, SNEGSKA (reference sequence).

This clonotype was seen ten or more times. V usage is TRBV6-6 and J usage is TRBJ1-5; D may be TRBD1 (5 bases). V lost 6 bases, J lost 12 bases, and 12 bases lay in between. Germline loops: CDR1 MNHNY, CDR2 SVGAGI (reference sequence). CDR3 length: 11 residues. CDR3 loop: CASSQGPVQHF. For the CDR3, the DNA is TGTGCCAGCAGCCAGGGACCCGTCCAGCATTTT.

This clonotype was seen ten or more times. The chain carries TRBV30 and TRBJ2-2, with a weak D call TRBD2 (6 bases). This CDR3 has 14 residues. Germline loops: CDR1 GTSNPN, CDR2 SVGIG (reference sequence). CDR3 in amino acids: CARGGGASTGELFF. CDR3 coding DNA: TGTGCGCGGGGCGGCGGGGCAAGCACCGGGGAGCTGTTTTTT.

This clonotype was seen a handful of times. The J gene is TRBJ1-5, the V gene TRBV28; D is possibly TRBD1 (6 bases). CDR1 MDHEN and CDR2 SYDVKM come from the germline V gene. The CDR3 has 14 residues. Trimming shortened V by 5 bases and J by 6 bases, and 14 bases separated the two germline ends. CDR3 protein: CASSPTAGAQPQHF. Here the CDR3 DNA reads TGTGCCAGCAGTCCCACCGCAGGGGCTCAGCCCCAGCATTTT.

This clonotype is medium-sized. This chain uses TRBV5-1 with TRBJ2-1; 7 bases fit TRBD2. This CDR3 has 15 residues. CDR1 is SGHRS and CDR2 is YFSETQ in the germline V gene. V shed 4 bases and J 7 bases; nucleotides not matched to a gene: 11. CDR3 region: CASSTPGRGTNEQFF. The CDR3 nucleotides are TGCGCCAGCAGCACACCGGGGCGGGGGACGAATGAGCAGTTCTTC.

CDR3 sequence reads: CASSLEGLPTHQETQYF. In DNA, the CDR3 is TGTGCCAGCAGCTTAGAGGGACTACCGACACACCAAGAGACCCAGTACTTC. The genes are TRBV7-2 and TRBJ2-5; 7 bases are a match to TRBD2. CDR3 length equals 17 residues. V shed 1 base, J shed 0 bases, and the junction held 8 bases outside the gene matches. From germline, CDR1 is SGHTA and CDR2 FQGNSA.

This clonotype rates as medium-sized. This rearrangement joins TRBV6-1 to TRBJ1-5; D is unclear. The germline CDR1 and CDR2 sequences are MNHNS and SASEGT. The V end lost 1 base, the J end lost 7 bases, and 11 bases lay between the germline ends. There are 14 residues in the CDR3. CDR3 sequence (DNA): TGTGCCAGCAGTGAAGAAGTGGTCGGGCAGCCCCAGCATTTT. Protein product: CASSEEVVGQPQHF.

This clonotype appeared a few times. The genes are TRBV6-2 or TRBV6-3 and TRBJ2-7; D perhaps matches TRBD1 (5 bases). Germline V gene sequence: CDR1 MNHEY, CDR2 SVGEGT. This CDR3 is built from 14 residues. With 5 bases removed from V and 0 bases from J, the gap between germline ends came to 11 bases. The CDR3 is CASSQQATSYEQYF. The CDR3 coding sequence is TGTGCCAGCAGTCAACAGGCGACCTCCTACGAGCAGTACTTC.

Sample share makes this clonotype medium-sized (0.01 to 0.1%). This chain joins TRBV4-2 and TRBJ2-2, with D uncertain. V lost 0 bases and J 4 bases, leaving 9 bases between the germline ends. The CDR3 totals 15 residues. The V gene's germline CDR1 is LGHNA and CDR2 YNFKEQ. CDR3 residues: CASSQEGFGTGELFF. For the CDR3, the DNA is TGTGCCAGCAGCCAAGAGGGTTTCGGCACCGGGGAGCTGTTTTTT.

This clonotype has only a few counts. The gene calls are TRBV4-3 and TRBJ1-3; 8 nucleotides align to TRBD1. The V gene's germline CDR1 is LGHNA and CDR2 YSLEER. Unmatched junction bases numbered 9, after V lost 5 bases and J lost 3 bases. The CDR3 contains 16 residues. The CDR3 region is CASSTGTGRNGNTIYF. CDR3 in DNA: TGCGCCAGCAGCACCGGGACAGGACGGAATGGAAACACCATATATTTT.

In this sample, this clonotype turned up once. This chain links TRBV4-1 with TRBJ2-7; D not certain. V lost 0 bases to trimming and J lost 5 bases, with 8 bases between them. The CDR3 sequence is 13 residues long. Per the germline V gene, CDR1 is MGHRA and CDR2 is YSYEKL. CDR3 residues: CASSQDTSDEQYF. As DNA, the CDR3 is TGCGCCAGCAGCCAAGATACGAGCGACGAGCAGTACTTC.

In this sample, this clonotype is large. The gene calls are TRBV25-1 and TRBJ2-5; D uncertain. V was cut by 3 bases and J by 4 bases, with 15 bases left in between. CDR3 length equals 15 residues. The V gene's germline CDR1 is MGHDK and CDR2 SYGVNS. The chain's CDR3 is CASSDPGPSRETQYF. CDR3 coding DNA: TGTGCCAGCAGTGACCCCGGCCCTTCCCGAGAGACCCAGTACTTC.

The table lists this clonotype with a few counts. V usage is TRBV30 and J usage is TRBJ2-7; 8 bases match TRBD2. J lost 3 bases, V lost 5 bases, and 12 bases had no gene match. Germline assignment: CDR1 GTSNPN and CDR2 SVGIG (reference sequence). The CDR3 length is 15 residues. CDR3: CAWVAFKREFYEQYF. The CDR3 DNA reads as TGTGCCTGGGTAGCGTTTAAGCGGGAGTTCTACGAGCAGTACTTC.

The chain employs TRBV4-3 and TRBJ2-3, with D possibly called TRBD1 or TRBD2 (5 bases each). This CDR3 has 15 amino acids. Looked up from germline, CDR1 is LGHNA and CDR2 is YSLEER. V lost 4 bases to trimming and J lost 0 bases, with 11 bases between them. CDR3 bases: TGCGCCAGCAGCCCCCGGGGCAGTAGCACAGATACGCAGTATTTT. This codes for CASSPRGSSTDTQYF.

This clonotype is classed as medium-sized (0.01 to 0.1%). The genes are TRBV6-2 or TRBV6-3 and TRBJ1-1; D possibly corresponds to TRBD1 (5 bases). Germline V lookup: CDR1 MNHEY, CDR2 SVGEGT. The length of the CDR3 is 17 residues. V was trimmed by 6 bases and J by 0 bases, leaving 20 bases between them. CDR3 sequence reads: CASRPNRRGIMNTEAFF. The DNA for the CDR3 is TGTGCCAGCAGACCAAACAGGAGGGGAATTATGAACACTGAAGCTTTCTTT.

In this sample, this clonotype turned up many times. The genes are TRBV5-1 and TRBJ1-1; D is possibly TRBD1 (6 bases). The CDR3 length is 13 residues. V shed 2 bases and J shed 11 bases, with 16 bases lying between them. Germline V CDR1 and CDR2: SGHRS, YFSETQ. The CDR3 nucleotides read TGCGCCAGCAGCTTCACTCTAGGGGGGGCGGCTTTCTTT. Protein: CASSFTLGGAAFF.